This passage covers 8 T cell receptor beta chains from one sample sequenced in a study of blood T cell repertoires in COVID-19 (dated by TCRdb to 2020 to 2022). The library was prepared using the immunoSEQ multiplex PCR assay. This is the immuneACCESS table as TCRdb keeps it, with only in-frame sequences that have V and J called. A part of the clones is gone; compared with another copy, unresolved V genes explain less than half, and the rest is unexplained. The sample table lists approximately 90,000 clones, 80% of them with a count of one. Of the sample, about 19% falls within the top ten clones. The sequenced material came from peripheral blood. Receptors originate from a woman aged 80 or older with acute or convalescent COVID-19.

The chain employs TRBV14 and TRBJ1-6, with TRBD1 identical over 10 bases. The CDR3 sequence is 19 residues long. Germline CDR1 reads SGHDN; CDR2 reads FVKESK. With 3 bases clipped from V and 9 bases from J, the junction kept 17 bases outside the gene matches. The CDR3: CASSHALRDRGRSGSPLHF. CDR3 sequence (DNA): TGTGCCAGCAGCCACGCCCTCCGGGACAGGGGAAGAAGTGGTTCACCCCTCCACTTT.

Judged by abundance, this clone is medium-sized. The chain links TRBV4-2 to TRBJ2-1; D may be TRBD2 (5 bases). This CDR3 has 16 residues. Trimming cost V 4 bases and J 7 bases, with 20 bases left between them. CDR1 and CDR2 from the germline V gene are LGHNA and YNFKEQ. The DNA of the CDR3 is TGTGCCAGCAGCCCCATATTGGGTCTAGCCGGGAATGAGCAGTTCTTC. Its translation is CASSPILGLAGNEQFF.

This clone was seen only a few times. Here the CDR3 reads CASSLVYPGAGETQYF. The CDR3 region has the DNA TGTGCCAGCAGCTTAGTGTACCCGGGAGCGGGGGAGACCCAGTACTTC. The chain recombines TRBV7-6 with TRBJ2-5, with 7 bases that match TRBD2. Germline V gene sequence: CDR1 SGHVS, CDR2 FNYEAQ. The CDR3 has 16 amino acids. Trimming removed 1 base from V and 5 bases from J; junction bases left unmatched: 10.

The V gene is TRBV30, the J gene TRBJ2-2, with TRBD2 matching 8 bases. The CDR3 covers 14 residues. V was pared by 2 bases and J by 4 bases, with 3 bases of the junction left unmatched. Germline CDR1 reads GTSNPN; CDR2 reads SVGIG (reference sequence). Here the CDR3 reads CAWSYGGGTGELFF. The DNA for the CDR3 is TGTGCCTGGAGTTACGGGGGGGGCACCGGGGAGCTGTTTTTT.

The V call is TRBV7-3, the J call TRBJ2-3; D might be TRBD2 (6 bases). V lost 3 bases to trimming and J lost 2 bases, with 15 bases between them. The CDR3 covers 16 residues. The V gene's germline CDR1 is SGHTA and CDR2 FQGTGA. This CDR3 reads CASSLHPGLNTDTQYF. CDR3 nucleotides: TGTGCCAGCAGCTTGCATCCGGGACTTAACACAGATACGCAGTATTTT.

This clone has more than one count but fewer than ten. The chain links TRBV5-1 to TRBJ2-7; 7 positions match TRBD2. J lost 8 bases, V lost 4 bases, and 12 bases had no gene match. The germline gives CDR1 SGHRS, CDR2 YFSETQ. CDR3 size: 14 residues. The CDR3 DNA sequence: TGCGCCAGCAGCCCCGGGGACTACTTCTCGCAGCAGTACTTC. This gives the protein CASSPGDYFSQQYF. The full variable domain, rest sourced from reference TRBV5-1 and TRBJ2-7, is KAGVTQTPRYLIKTRGQQVTLSCSPISGHRSVSWYQQTPGQGLQFLFEYFSETQRNKGNFPGRFSGRQFSNSRSEMNVSTLELGDSALYLCASSPGDYFSQQYFGPGTRLTVT.

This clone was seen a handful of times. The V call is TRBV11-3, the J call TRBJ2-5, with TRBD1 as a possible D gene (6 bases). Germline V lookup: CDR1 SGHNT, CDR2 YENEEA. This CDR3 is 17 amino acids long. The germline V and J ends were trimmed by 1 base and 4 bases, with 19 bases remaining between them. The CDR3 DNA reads TGTGCCAGCAGCTTAGGGGCGGGCAGGGGAGCCCCAGAGACCCAGTACTTC. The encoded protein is CASSLGAGRGAPETQYF.

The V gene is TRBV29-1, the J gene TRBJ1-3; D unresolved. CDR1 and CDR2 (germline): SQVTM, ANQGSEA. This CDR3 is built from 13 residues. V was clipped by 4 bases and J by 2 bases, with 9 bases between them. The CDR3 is CSVAGSAGNTIYF. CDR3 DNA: TGCAGCGTTGCGGGGTCTGCTGGAAACACCATATATTTT.